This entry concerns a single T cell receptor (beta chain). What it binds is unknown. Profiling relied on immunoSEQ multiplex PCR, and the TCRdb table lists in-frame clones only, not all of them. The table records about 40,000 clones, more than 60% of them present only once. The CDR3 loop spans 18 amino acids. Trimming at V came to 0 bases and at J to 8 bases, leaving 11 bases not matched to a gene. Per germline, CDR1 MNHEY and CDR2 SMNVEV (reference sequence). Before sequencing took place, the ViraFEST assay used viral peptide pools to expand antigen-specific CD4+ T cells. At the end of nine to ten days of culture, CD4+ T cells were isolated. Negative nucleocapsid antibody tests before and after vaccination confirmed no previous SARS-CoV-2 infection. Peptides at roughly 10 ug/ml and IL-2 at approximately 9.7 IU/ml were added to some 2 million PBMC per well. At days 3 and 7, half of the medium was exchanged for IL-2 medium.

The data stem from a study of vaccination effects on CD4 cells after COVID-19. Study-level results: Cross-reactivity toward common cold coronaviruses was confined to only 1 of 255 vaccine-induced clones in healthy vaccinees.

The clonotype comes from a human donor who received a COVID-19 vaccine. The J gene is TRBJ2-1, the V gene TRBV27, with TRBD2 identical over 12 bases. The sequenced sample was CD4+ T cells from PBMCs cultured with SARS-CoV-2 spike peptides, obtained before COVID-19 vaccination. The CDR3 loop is CASSLSATSGGIRDEQFF. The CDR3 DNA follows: TGTGCCAGCAGTTTATCGGCGACTAGCGGGGGCATTAGGGATGAGCAGTTCTTC.